A selection of T cell receptor beta chains follows, all from one sample in a study of a mutant IDH1 vaccine in newly diagnosed glioma. Some clones are missing from TCRdb's copy, which holds only in-frame ones; the method was immunoSEQ multiplex PCR. The sample carries just over 60,000 clones, around 83% recorded once. What these receptors recognize is not known. The sample here was PBMCs, taken from a glioma patient whose treatment included an IDH1 peptide vaccine. The receptor set was obtained from a man aged 30 to 39 with glioma. Both conserved end residues are part of each CDR3. A D gene is named only where the DNA matches it firmly. Not every row has a clone size; where given, it reads once, few, many or a size class.

size	V	J	D	DNA	CDR3
.	TRBV11-2	TRBJ1-6	.	TGTGCCAGCAGCGATTGGAAAGAGAGCTCCTATAATTCACCCCTCCACTTT	CASSDWKESSYNSPLHF
.	TRBV11-2	TRBJ1-2	TRBD1	TGTGCCAGCAGCGTTCAACAGGGGCCGGGATATGGCTACACCTTC	CASSVQQGPGYGYTF
.	TRBV2	TRBJ2-7	.	TGTGCCAGCATTGTGAGAGGGGGGGAGCAGTACTTC	CASIVRGGEQYF
.	TRBV27	TRBJ1-5	.	TGTGCCAGCAGTTTAGGGGCTAATCAGCCCCAGCATTTT	CASSLGANQPQHF
.	TRBV5-5	TRBJ2-7	.	TGTGCCAGCAGCTTGGCAGGAACTAGAGAATACGAGCAGTACTTC	CASSLAGTREYEQYF
once	TRBV28	TRBJ1-5	.	TGTGCCAGCACCCCCAGTCGGGGTCAGCCCCAGCATTTT	CASTPSRGQPQHF
few	TRBV5-6	TRBJ1-1	.	TGTGCCAGCAGCTTGGGACCGGGGTCTACCGAAGCTTTCTTT	CASSLGPGSTEAFF
.	TRBV5-1	TRBJ2-2	TRBD1	TGCGCCAGCAGCCGGTCCGACAGGGCGGCCGGGGAGCTGTTTTTT	CASSRSDRAAGELFF
.	TRBV5-1	TRBJ1-2	.	TGCGCCAGCAGCTTGGGTGGCAGAGACTATGGCTACACCTTC	CASSLGGRDYGYTF
.	TRBV28	TRBJ1-6	.	TGTGCCAGCAGTTTGTTATCAGGGACGGGTCCCCTCCACTTT	CASSLLSGTGPLHF
once	TRBV19	TRBJ1-2	.	TGTGCCAGTAGTTCGCCGGCGGACAGCCTCGCTAACTATGGCTACACCTTC	CASSSPADSLANYGYTF
.	TRBV9	TRBJ1-3	TRBD1	TGTGCCAGCAGCGTGACAGGGGCCGGAAACACCATATATTTT	CASSVTGAGNTIYF
.	TRBV30	TRBJ2-3	.	TGTGCCTGGAGTGTACCTAGGGATACGCAGTATTTT	CAWSVPRDTQYF
.	TRBV19	TRBJ2-7	TRBD1	TGTGCCAGTAGTCCCGGGACAGGGGCCGCCTACGAGCAGTACTTC	CASSPGTGAAYEQYF
few	TRBV30	TRBJ2-5	.	TGTGCCTGGAGGGGGGAGACCCAGTACTTC	CAWRGETQYF
.	TRBV5-4	TRBJ1-5	.	TGTGCCAGCAGCCGGTATGGGGGCAAACAGCAGCCCCAGCATTTT	CASSRYGGKQQPQHF
.	TRBV11-2	TRBJ2-3	.	TGTGCCAGCAGCTTAGGTCGCTCATCCGATACGCAGTATTTT	CASSLGRSSDTQYF
.	TRBV5-1	TRBJ1-2	.	TGCGCCAGCAGCCTCGACACCTCCGGCTACACCTTC	CASSLDTSGYTF
.	TRBV12-5	TRBJ2-5	.	TGTGCTAGTGGCCTTGTAGAGACCCAGTACTTC	CASGLVETQYF
.	TRBV15	TRBJ1-5	.	TGTGCCACCAGCACAAGAAAGGGAGTTCAGCCCCAGCATTTT	CATSTRKGVQPQHF
once	TRBV2	TRBJ2-3	.	TGTGCCAGCAGGTTTGGGGGGCAGACAGATACGCAGTATTTT	CASRFGGQTDTQYF
.	TRBV10-3	TRBJ2-1	.	TGTGCCATCAGTGAGCAGGGACCGCAGGAGCAGTTCTTC	CAISEQGPQEQFF
.	TRBV6-1	TRBJ2-1	.	TGTGCCAGCAGTGAAGAAGGGGGGGGGACGCAGTTCTTC	CASSEEGGGTQFF
.	TRBV27	TRBJ2-4	.	TGTGCCAGCAGTTTAATAGGGCTGGGCAAAAACATTCAGTACTTC	CASSLIGLGKNIQYF
.	TRBV19	TRBJ1-2	.	TGTGCCAGTAGTATAACGGGGGTGAGGGTAGGACTATATGGCTACACCTTC	CASSITGVRVGLYGYTF
.	TRBV5-1	TRBJ2-7	.	TGCGCCAGCAGTTTTTGGGGGGCGGCGTACGAGCAGTACTTC	CASSFWGAAYEQYF
.	TRBV19	TRBJ1-5	.	TGTGCCAGTAGTATTACTGGGGGGACCGATAGCAATCAGCCCCAGCATTTT	CASSITGGTDSNQPQHF
.	TRBV25-1	TRBJ1-6	TRBD1	TGTGCCAGCATAGGGGGCCTTAATAATTCACCCCTCCACTTT	CASIGGLNNSPLHF